These 2 T cell receptor beta chains were all obtained from the same sample, sequenced in a study of identifying expanded T cells in peripheral blood. TCRdb keeps only in-frame clones here, not all; method: immunoSEQ multiplex PCR. The table records under 110,000 clones, roughly 89% of them present only once. Sequenced: blood. These receptors came from a person aged 18-69 years in good health.

The chain recombines TRBV12-5 with TRBJ2-7, with D maybe TRBD2 (5 bases). CDR1 LGHNT and CDR2 FRNRAP come from the germline V gene. Between the trimmed V and J ends, which lost 5 bases and 4 bases, there was a span of 15 bases. CDR3 size: 14 residues. Here the CDR3 reads CASGNPVRGYEQYF. The CDR3 DNA reads as TGTGCTAGTGGTAATCCCGTCCGGGGTTACGAGCAGTACTTC. Full variable domain (remainder filled in from reference TRBV12-5 and TRBJ2-7): DARVTQTPRHKVTEMGQEVTMRCQPILGHNTVFWYRQTMMQGLELLAYFRNRAPLDDSGMPKDRFSAEMPDATLATLKIQPSEPRDSAVYFCASGNPVRGYEQYFGPGTRLTVT.

The rearrangement joins TRBV19 to TRBJ2-7, with D possibly TRBD1 on 6 matching bases. Germline CDR1 reads LNHDA; CDR2 reads SQIVND (reference sequence). V gave up 5 bases and J gave up 0 bases, with 11 bases separating them. The CDR3 consists of 14 residues. The CDR3 nucleotides are TGTGCCAGTAGTGCAGGGGAGTTCTCCTACGAGCAGTACTTC. It specifies CASSAGEFSYEQYF. The full variable domain, with the rest looked up from reference TRBV19 and TRBJ2-7, is DGGITQSPKYLFRKEGQNVTLSCEQNLNHDAMYWYRQDPGQGLRLIYYSQIVNDFQKGDIAEGYSVSREKKESFPLTVTSAQKNPTAFYLCASSAGEFSYEQYFGPGTRLTVT.